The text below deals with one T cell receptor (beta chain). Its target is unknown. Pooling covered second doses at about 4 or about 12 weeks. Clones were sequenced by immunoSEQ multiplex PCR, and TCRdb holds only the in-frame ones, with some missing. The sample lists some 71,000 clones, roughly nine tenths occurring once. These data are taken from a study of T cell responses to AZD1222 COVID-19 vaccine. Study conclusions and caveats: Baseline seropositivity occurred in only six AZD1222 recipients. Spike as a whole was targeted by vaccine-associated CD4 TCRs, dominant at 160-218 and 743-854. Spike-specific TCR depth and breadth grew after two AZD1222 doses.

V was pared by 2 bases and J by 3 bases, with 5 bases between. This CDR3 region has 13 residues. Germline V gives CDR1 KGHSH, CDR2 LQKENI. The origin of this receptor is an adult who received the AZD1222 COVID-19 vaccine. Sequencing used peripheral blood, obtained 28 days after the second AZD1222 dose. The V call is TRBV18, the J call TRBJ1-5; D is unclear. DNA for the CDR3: TGTGCCAGCTCACCAGACACCAATCAGCCCCAGCATTTT. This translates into CASSPDTNQPQHF.